This is a list of T cell receptor beta chains from one sample in a study of monozygotic twins with inflammatory bowel disease. TCRdb re-called the 5' RACE reads and catalogs CDR3 proteins one per entry, DNA excluded. The table lists about 170,000 distinct CDR3 sequences. Material: blood. The receptors come from a human donor with ulcerative colitis or Crohn's disease, or a healthy co-twin of an affected twin (not recorded which). Each CDR3 is given with its conserved first and last residue. The order of the fields is V gene, J gene, CDR3 protein.

v_call: TRBV20-1; j_call: TRBJ2-2; cdr3_aa: CSASILDRGDTGELFF
v_call: TRBV6-1; j_call: TRBJ2-3; cdr3_aa: CATLEVGGRSDTQYF
v_call: TRBV7-8; j_call: TRBJ2-5; cdr3_aa: CASSPDMVLETQYF
v_call: TRBV18; j_call: TRBJ2-3; cdr3_aa: CASSQGISTDTQYF
v_call: TRBV6-5; j_call: TRBJ1-3; cdr3_aa: CASSSWGGFGNTIYF
v_call: TRBV20-1; j_call: TRBJ2-1; cdr3_aa: CSATPPYSSYNEQFF
v_call: TRBV5-1; j_call: TRBJ2-1; cdr3_aa: CASSLSLASYNEQFF
v_call: TRBV29-1; j_call: TRBJ1-2; cdr3_aa: CSDSVDSPSYGYTF
v_call: TRBV5-1; j_call: TRBJ2-5; cdr3_aa: CASSLELAAGETQYF
v_call: TRBV6-5; j_call: TRBJ1-6; cdr3_aa: CASSYLRDTRSPLHF
v_call: TRBV9; j_call: TRBJ2-2; cdr3_aa: CASSDNKRRERGTGELFF
v_call: TRBV29-1; j_call: TRBJ2-1; cdr3_aa: CSVEDPPGNEQFF
v_call: TRBV7-9; j_call: TRBJ2-1; cdr3_aa: CALTSAYNEQFF
v_call: TRBV5-1; j_call: TRBJ2-5; cdr3_aa: CASSSTGYQETQYF
v_call: TRBV20-1; j_call: TRBJ2-7; cdr3_aa: CSARGEARSSYEQYF
v_call: TRBV6-2/TRBV6-3; j_call: TRBJ1-2; cdr3_aa: CASSPGAGDTF
v_call: TRBV29-1; j_call: TRBJ2-2; cdr3_aa: CSVYSGGHTGELFF
v_call: TRBV10-1; j_call: TRBJ1-1; cdr3_aa: CASSAGTALNTEAFF
v_call: TRBV30; j_call: TRBJ2-7; cdr3_aa: CAWSPNPLAGTSEQYF
v_call: TRBV13; j_call: TRBJ2-5; cdr3_aa: CASSSGLAGGHRETQYF
v_call: TRBV6-5; j_call: TRBJ1-1; cdr3_aa: CASSYTIQGAEAFF
v_call: TRBV29-1; j_call: TRBJ1-3; cdr3_aa: CSGRPGGGNTIYF
v_call: TRBV3-1; j_call: TRBJ2-7; cdr3_aa: CASSQAGATYEQYF
v_call: TRBV6-4; j_call: TRBJ2-3; cdr3_aa: CASSDSFERGGQYF
v_call: TRBV28; j_call: TRBJ2-2; cdr3_aa: CASSLRTLNTGELFF
v_call: TRBV6-5; j_call: TRBJ2-1; cdr3_aa: CASSYLNLGVSPNEQFF
v_call: TRBV5-1; j_call: TRBJ2-1; cdr3_aa: CASSPGLLAEQFF
v_call: TRBV10-3; j_call: TRBJ2-1; cdr3_aa: CATLAGDEQFF
v_call: TRBV4-1; j_call: TRBJ2-7; cdr3_aa: CASSLLSGSGSSYEQYF
v_call: TRBV2; j_call: TRBJ1-6; cdr3_aa: CASTHPGSLHF
v_call: TRBV5-8; j_call: TRBJ2-1; cdr3_aa: CASGKQVLNEQFF
v_call: TRBV7-9; j_call: TRBJ2-3; cdr3_aa: CASSLKQRAPLTDTQYF
v_call: TRBV7-2; j_call: TRBJ2-1; cdr3_aa: CASSRVADPSYNEQFF
v_call: TRBV7-3; j_call: TRBJ1-3; cdr3_aa: CASSLTAGDGNTIYF
v_call: TRBV6-2/TRBV6-3; j_call: TRBJ2-1; cdr3_aa: CASSYDSGSYNEQFF